Listed here are 22 T cell receptor beta chains from one sample, sequenced in a study of blood T cell repertoires in COVID-19. The protocol was immunoSEQ multiplex PCR, while the TCRdb copy is restricted to in-frame clones and leaves out a portion. The table has approximately 290,000 clones, about four fifths seen once. The material sequenced was peripheral blood. Receptors were obtained from a person between 65 and 79 years old with COVID-19, enrolled during active disease.

This sequence joins TRBV21-1 and TRBJ2-7; TRBD1, as called in the table, went unchecked against the DNA. TRBV21-1 is flagged as a pseudogene. The CDR3 consists of 13 residues. Here the CDR3 reads CASSGTKVYEQYF. CDR3 DNA sequence: TGTGCCAGCTCCGGGACAAAAGTGTACGAGCAGTACTTC.

To note about this clone: One end of the junction varies from germline; a read error may be responsible. This sequence joins TRBV10-3 and TRBJ2-2, with D uncertain. In germline, CDR1 is ENHRY, CDR2 SYGVKD. This CDR3 is 14 amino acids long. The CDR3 DNA is TGCGCCGCAAGAAGCCGACAAGGTACCGGGGAGCTGTTTTTT. It is translated as CAARSRQGTGELFF.

The sample holds one count of this clone. This chain joins TRBV19 and TRBJ2-5; D call uncertain. Per the germline V gene, CDR1 is LNHDA and CDR2 is SQIVND (reference sequence). The V gene lost 4 bases and the J gene lost 5 bases, with 17 bases spanning the gap. This CDR3 region has 15 residues. CDR3 sequence reads: CASSRAAVPPETQYF. CDR3 in DNA: TGTGCCAGTAGTAGGGCTGCCGTTCCCCCGGAGACCCAGTACTTC.

The chain has TRBV29-1 and TRBJ2-6; D is uncertain. The CDR3 is 14 amino acids. Germline V lookup: CDR1 SQVTM, CDR2 ANQGSEA. Trimming removed 7 bases from V and 0 bases from J, with 10 bases in between. DNA for the CDR3: TGCAGCGCCAAGGCGGTCTCTGGGGCCAACGTCCTGACTTTC. It codes for CSAKAVSGANVLTF.

This sequence joins TRBV7-2 and TRBJ2-5; 8 nucleotides match TRBD1. This CDR3 region has 16 residues. CDR1 SGHTA and CDR2 FQGNSA come from the germline V gene. The V gene end was trimmed by 3 bases and the J gene end by 1 base; junction bases not matched to a gene: 7. In nucleotides, the CDR3 is TGTGCCAGCAGCTTCAACTCAGGGGGCTTCCAAGAGACCCAGTACTTC. Translated: CASSFNSGGFQETQYF.

This rearrangement joins TRBV29-1 to TRBJ1-1; D is undetermined. CDR1 is SQVTM, CDR2 ANQGSEA, per germline. CDR3 length equals 12 residues. V was pared by 3 bases and J by 5 bases, with 10 bases between. CDR3 DNA: TGCAGCGTTGATCAGTTTTTGACTGAAGCTTTCTTT. It encodes CSVDQFLTEAFF.

This chain links TRBV27 with TRBJ2-7; perhaps TRBD2 as D (6 bases). V was pared by 6 bases and J by 3 bases, with 21 bases between. Germline V gene lookup returns CDR1 MNHEY and CDR2 SMNVEV (reference sequence). This CDR3 has 16 residues. The CDR3 sequence is CASSRQTSFLRYEQYF. In DNA form, the CDR3 reads TGTGCCAGCAGCCGTCAGACTAGTTTTTTGCGCTACGAGCAGTACTTC.

This sequence joins TRBV3-1 (or the pseudogene TRBV3-2) and TRBJ2-3; D perhaps matches TRBD2 (6 bases). Germline CDR1 LGHDT, CDR2 YNNKEL (reference sequence). Trimming removed 1 base from V and 1 base from J, with 18 bases in between. The CDR3 sequence is 18 residues long. The chain's CDR3 is CASSQVSGRGWGTDTQYF. The CDR3 region has the DNA TGTGCCAGCAGCCAAGTCAGTGGGCGGGGATGGGGCACAGATACGCAGTATTTT.

V usage is TRBV5-1 and J usage is TRBJ2-5; 11 bases are a match to TRBD2. Germline V gene lookup returns CDR1 SGHRS and CDR2 YFSETQ. The CDR3 extends over 14 amino acids. Unmatched junction bases numbered 1, after V lost 3 bases and J lost 3 bases. The CDR3, as DNA: TGCGCCAGCAGCTATAGCGGGGGGGAAGAGACCCAGTACTTC. Translation gives CASSYSGGEETQYF.

The genes are TRBV6-5 and TRBJ1-2, with TRBD1 identical over 7 bases. CDR3 length equals 13 residues. Losses at the gene ends were 6 bases for V and 4 bases for J; bases not matched to a gene: 5. CDR1 MNHEY and CDR2 SVGAGI come from the germline V gene. The CDR3 is CASSRGESYGYTF. The CDR3 nucleotides read TGTGCCAGCAGCAGGGGGGAATCCTATGGCTACACCTTC.

The J gene is TRBJ2-3, the V gene TRBV9; 7 bases match TRBD1. J lost 2 bases, V lost 5 bases, and 11 bases had no gene match. This CDR3 comprises 16 residues. Germline V gene data show CDR1 as SGDLS and CDR2 as YYNGEE. The CDR3: CASSDDRDRHTDTQYF. The CDR3 coding sequence is TGTGCCAGCAGTGACGACCGGGACAGACACACAGATACGCAGTATTTT.

CDR3 in amino acids: CASRKGQSSYNEQFF. The CDR3 region has the DNA TGTGCCAGTAGGAAGGGACAGAGCTCCTACAATGAGCAGTTCTTC. The V and J genes are TRBV19 and TRBJ2-1; 7 positions agree with TRBD1. The CDR3 is 15 residues long. The V segment lost 6 bases and the J segment 0 bases; nucleotides outside the gene matches: 5. CDR1 is LNHDA and CDR2 is SQIVND in the germline V gene (reference sequence).

There are a few counts of this clone. The chain joins TRBV7-9 to TRBJ1-2; TRBD1 might be the D (6 bases). CDR1 is SEHNR and CDR2 is FQNEAQ in the germline V gene (reference sequence). The germline V and J ends were trimmed by 5 bases and 6 bases, with 16 bases remaining between them. CDR3 length: 14 amino acids. The CDR3 region has the DNA TGTGCCAGCAGCCTCAATCTGGGACAAAATGGCTACACCTTC. Translation: CASSLNLGQNGYTF.

This clone was found a few times. The chain joins TRBV7-2 to TRBJ2-1; TRBD2 is a possible D gene (6 bases). CDR3 length equals 15 residues. Trimming pared 1 base from V and 4 bases from J, leaving 11 bases between. The germline gives CDR1 SGHTA, CDR2 FQGNSA. CDR3: CASSLGTGTYNEQFF. The CDR3 DNA is TGTGCCAGCAGCTTAGGGACGGGGACTTACAATGAGCAGTTCTTC.

This clone was counted once. The rearrangement uses TRBV10-3 and TRBJ2-7; the match to TRBD1 covers 7 bases. Germline V gene data show CDR1 as ENHRY and CDR2 as SYGVKD. The CDR3 spans 14 residues. The V gene end was trimmed by 3 bases and the J gene end by 5 bases; junction bases not matched to a gene: 7. The CDR3, as DNA: TGTGCCATCAGTGACGTACAGGGGATCCACGAGCAGTACTTC. Its protein product is CAISDVQGIHEQYF.

The V gene is TRBV7-3, the J gene TRBJ2-3; TRBD2 matches at 10 bases. The germline CDR1 and CDR2 sequences are SGHTA and FQGTGA. The CDR3 runs 18 residues. V gave up 7 bases and J gave up 0 bases; unmatched junction bases: 13. CDR3 nucleotide sequence: TGTGCCAGCAACCTTATGGGGGGACTAGCGTCGAGCACAGATACGCAGTATTTT. Amino acids: CASNLMGGLASSTDTQYF.

CDR3 loop: CASSLLSSGTDTQYF. CDR3 nucleotide sequence: TGTGCCAGCAGTTTATTGTCTAGCGGGACAGATACGCAGTATTTT. The chain joins TRBV28 to TRBJ2-3; 8 nucleotides line up with TRBD2. This CDR3 comprises 15 residues. Germline loops: CDR1 MDHEN, CDR2 SYDVKM. The J segment lost 3 bases and the V segment lost 1 base, leaving 3 bases of the junction unmatched.

The chain employs TRBV28 and TRBJ1-1; unclear D gene. V was cut by 4 bases and J by 2 bases, with 14 bases left in between. Germline CDR1 is MDHEN and CDR2 is SYDVKM. This CDR3 spans 15 amino acids. The CDR3 sequence: CASSSSKQRNTEAFF. In nucleotides, the CDR3 is TGTGCCAGCAGTTCCTCTAAACAGAGAAACACTGAAGCTTTCTTT.

The V call is TRBV30, the J call TRBJ2-5, with a tentative D call TRBD1 (6 bases). The CDR3 is 12 amino acids. Trimming pared 3 bases from V and 1 base from J, leaving 6 bases between. Germline CDR1 and CDR2: GTSNPN and SVGIG (reference sequence). CDR3 sequence: CAWSRGQETQYF. The CDR3 DNA sequence: TGTGCCTGGAGCAGGGGCCAAGAGACCCAGTACTTC.

The gene calls are TRBV6-5 and TRBJ1-5, with unresolved D. In germline, CDR1 is MNHEY, CDR2 SVGAGI. The ends were cut back, 6 bases at V and 4 bases at J, with 7 bases in the middle. The CDR3 extends over 12 amino acids. CDR3 sequence reads: CASRSGNQPQHF. The CDR3 region has the DNA TGTGCCAGCAGAAGCGGAAATCAGCCCCAGCATTTT.

The table lists this clone with many counts. The chain uses TRBV9 and TRBJ2-7, with D possibly matching TRBD2 (5 bases). Trimming shortened V by 3 bases and J by 6 bases, and 10 bases separated the two germline ends. Germline V gene sequence: CDR1 SGDLS, CDR2 YYNGEE. CDR3 length: 12 amino acids. CDR3 amino acids: CASSGREGEQYF. In DNA form, the CDR3 reads TGTGCCAGCAGCGGGAGAGAGGGCGAGCAGTACTTC.

This clone has a single count. The rearrangement uses TRBV30 and TRBJ2-3; TRBD1 matches 7 bases. V gave up 2 bases and J gave up 3 bases; unmatched junction bases: 11. This CDR3 region has 16 residues. The germline V gene encodes CDR1 GTSNPN and CDR2 SVGIG (reference sequence). CDR3 residues: CAWSKPPGTATDTQYF. The CDR3, as DNA: TGTGCCTGGAGTAAACCCCCCGGGACAGCTACAGATACGCAGTATTTT.